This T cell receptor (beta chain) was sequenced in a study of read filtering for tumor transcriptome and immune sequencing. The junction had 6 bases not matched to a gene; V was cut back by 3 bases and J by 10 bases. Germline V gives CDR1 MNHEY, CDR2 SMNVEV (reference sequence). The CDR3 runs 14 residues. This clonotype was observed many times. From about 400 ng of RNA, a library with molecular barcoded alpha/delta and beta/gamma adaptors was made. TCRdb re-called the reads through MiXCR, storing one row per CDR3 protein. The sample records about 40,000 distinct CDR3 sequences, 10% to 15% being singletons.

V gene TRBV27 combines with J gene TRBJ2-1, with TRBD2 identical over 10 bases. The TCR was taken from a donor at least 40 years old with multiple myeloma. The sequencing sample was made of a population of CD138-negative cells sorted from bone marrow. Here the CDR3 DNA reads TGTGCCAGCAGTTTTAGCGGGGGGCCTCTGGAGCAGTTCTTC. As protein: CASSFSGGPLEQFF.